Many counts were recorded for the clone carrying this T cell receptor (beta chain). Some clones are missing from TCRdb's copy, which holds only in-frame ones; the method was immunoSEQ multiplex PCR. The sample shows about 230,000 clones, approximately 82% of them seen only once. V trimming: 3 bases; J trimming: 5 bases; junction bases outside the gene matches: 7. CDR1 and CDR2 (germline): SGHRS, YFSETQ. The CDR3 is made up of 14 amino acids. The sample comes from a study of blood T cell repertoires in COVID-19. The receptor's source is a man aged 40-49 years with active or convalescent COVID-19. The sequencing input was peripheral blood. The V gene is TRBV5-1, the J gene TRBJ2-7, with TRBD1 matching 8 bases. CDR3 DNA: TGCGCCAGCAGCTCCCAGGGGGCTGGGGACGAGCAGTACTTC. It specifies CASSSQGAGDEQYF. The full variable domain, in which reference TRBV5-1 and TRBJ2-7 provide the parts outside the CDR3, is KAGVTQTPRYLIKTRGQQVTLSCSPISGHRSVSWYQQTPGQGLQFLFEYFSETQRNKGNFPGRFSGRQFSNSRSEMNVSTLELGDSALYLCASSSQGAGDEQYFGPGTRLTVT.